The 24 T cell receptor beta chains reported below all come from one sample, sequenced in a study of T cell responses to AZD1222 COVID-19 vaccine. Produced via immunoSEQ multiplex PCR; TCRdb's table is partial and in-frame only. The repertoire holds 150,000 or so clones, with 80% to 95% as singletons. The starting material was peripheral blood, obtained on day 0 of AZD1222 vaccination. The receptors stem from an adult in good health.

This chain uses TRBV5-8 with TRBJ1-2; D not resolved. Germline loops: CDR1 SGHTS, CDR2 YDEGEE. The CDR3 length is 14 residues. The ends were cut back, 1 base at V and 5 bases at J, with 12 bases in the middle. CDR3 sequence (DNA): TGTGCCAGCAGCTTGACGGCAGAAGCTTATGGCTACACCTTC. As protein: CASSLTAEAYGYTF.

This chain joins TRBV2 and TRBJ1-1; the D is unclear. The CDR3 sequence is 14 residues long. The germline V and J ends were trimmed by 4 bases and 0 bases, with 9 bases remaining between them. Germline-derived CDR1 and CDR2 are SNHLY and FYNNEI. CDR3 amino acids: CASSVRVLNTEAFF. As DNA, the CDR3 is TGTGCCAGCAGTGTCCGGGTTTTGAACACTGAAGCTTTCTTT.

The V gene is TRBV28, the J gene TRBJ2-5; 11 bases map to TRBD2. CDR1 and CDR2 from the germline V gene are MDHEN and SYDVKM. J was trimmed by 4 bases and V by 6 bases; bases with no gene match: 7. The CDR3 runs to 15 residues. The CDR3, as DNA: TGTGCCAGCAGCTCCACCGGGACTAGCGGAGAGACCCAGTACTTC. The encoded protein is CASSSTGTSGETQYF.

The chain joins TRBV19 to TRBJ2-1, with D maybe TRBD2 (6 bases). Germline V gene lookup returns CDR1 LNHDA and CDR2 SQIVND (reference sequence). V lost 3 bases and J lost 4, with 13 bases in between. The CDR3 has 15 residues. CDR3 sequence reads: CASSIDGGYYNEQFF. The CDR3 DNA follows: TGTGCCAGTAGTATCGACGGGGGATATTACAATGAGCAGTTCTTC.

This clone has only one observation. The gene calls are TRBV28 and TRBJ2-1; 13 bases match TRBD2. The junction had 3 bases not matched to a gene; V was cut back by 4 bases and J by 3 bases. The CDR3 has 16 residues. The V gene's germline CDR1 is MDHEN and CDR2 SYDVKM. Here the CDR3 DNA reads TGTGCCAGCAGTTCCGGGACTAGCGGGATCTACAATGAGCAGTTCTTC. Its translation: CASSSGTSGIYNEQFF.

The V gene is TRBV5-1, the J gene TRBJ1-3; 7 bases fit TRBD1. Germline trimming cut 2 bases from V and 8 bases from J; bases unmatched to any gene: 7. The CDR3 is 14 amino acids. CDR1 and CDR2 from the germline V gene are SGHRS and YFSETQ. The DNA of the CDR3 is TGCGCCAGCAGCTTTGACAGGGCCCCCTACACCATATATTTT. It translates to CASSFDRAPYTIYF. Based on the CDR3 plus reference TRBV5-1 and TRBJ1-3, the full variable domain is KAGVTQTPRYLIKTRGQQVTLSCSPISGHRSVSWYQQTPGQGLQFLFEYFSETQRNKGNFPGRFSGRQFSNSRSEMNVSTLELGDSALYLCASSFDRAPYTIYFGEGSWLTVV.

This clone has just one count. The CDR3 protein is CASSIGAGSNTQYF. The CDR3 DNA sequence: TGTGCCAGCAGTATAGGGGCGGGAAGCAATACGCAGTATTTT. The chain links TRBV27 to TRBJ2-3, with a possible D match to TRBD2 (6 bases). Germline V gene sequence: CDR1 MNHEY, CDR2 SMNVEV (reference sequence). The CDR3 is 14 residues long. Trimming shortened V by 5 bases and J by 7 bases, and 16 bases separated the two germline ends.

As DNA, the CDR3 is TGCGCCAGCAGCTTGGCGGCGCTTGGAAACACCATATATTTT. Protein sequence: CASSLAALGNTIYF. J is TRBJ1-3 and V is TRBV5-1; D is unclear. CDR3 size: 14 residues. V lost 0 bases, J lost 3 bases, and 7 bases lay in between. Germline V gives CDR1 SGHRS, CDR2 YFSETQ.

This clone was seen once. The chain is built from TRBV20-1 and TRBJ1-5, with D possibly being TRBD1 (6 bases). The CDR3 totals 11 residues. The V gene lost 5 bases and the J gene lost 11 bases, with 13 bases spanning the gap. CDR1 and CDR2 from the germline V gene are DFQATT and SNEGSKA (reference sequence). CDR3 in DNA: TGCAGTGCTCGAGGGGGGTCGTCCCAGCATTTT. Residues: CSARGGSSQHF.

The CDR3 spells CASSPPATEEAFF. DNA for the CDR3: TGCGCCAGCAGCCCCCCGGCCACAGAAGAAGCTTTCTTT. The gene calls are TRBV5-1 and TRBJ1-1; no definite D call. CDR1 and CDR2 from the germline V gene are SGHRS and YFSETQ. The CDR3 is made up of 13 amino acids. The germline V and J ends were trimmed by 4 bases and 8 bases, with 15 bases remaining between them.

The V call is TRBV6-4, the J call TRBJ2-3; 12 bases align to TRBD2. Trimming cost V 6 bases and J 1 base; bases outside gene matches: 2. The CDR3 is made up of 15 amino acids. Germline values: CDR1 MRHNA, CDR2 SNTAGT. The CDR3 loop is CASRRLAGGTDTQYF. DNA of the CDR3: TGTGCCAGCAGAAGACTAGCGGGAGGCACAGATACGCAGTATTTT.

The V and J genes are TRBV12-5 and TRBJ2-1; D unclear. This CDR3 has 15 residues. Trimming pared 7 bases from V and 0 bases from J, leaving 13 bases between. Germline values: CDR1 LGHNT, CDR2 FRNRAP. The CDR3 DNA is TGTGCTAGTGCCCTGGCGACTCCCTCCTACAATGAGCAGTTCTTC. It encodes CASALATPSYNEQFF.

The rearrangement joins TRBV19 to TRBJ1-6; 7 positions match TRBD1. The CDR3 is 15 residues long. Germline V CDR1 and CDR2: LNHDA, SQIVND (reference sequence). V was clipped by 8 bases and J by 0 bases; unmatched bases: 4. The CDR3 DNA reads as TGTGCCAGTCGACAGGGCAGCTCCTATAATTCACCCCTCCACTTT. Translated, it gives CASRQGSSYNSPLHF. The full variable domain, with the rest looked up from reference TRBV19 and TRBJ1-6, is DGGITQSPKYLFRKEGQNVTLSCEQNLNHDAMYWYRQDPGQGLRLIYYSQIVNDFQKGDIAEGYSVSREKKESFPLTVTSAQKNPTAFYLCASRQGSSYNSPLHFGNGTRLTVT.

In DNA form, the CDR3 reads TGCGCCAGCAGCGTTACAGGGGACGAGCAGTACTTC. It translates to CASSVTGDEQYF. The V gene is TRBV5-1, the J gene TRBJ2-7; 7 nucleotides line up with TRBD1. Germline V gives CDR1 SGHRS, CDR2 YFSETQ. V lost 4 bases, J lost 5 bases, and 3 bases stayed unmatched. The CDR3 covers 12 residues.

The rearrangement links TRBV11-2 to TRBJ2-1, with 7 bases aligning to TRBD2. Germline V gene data show CDR1 as SGHAT and CDR2 as FQNNGV. CDR3 length: 16 residues. Germline trimming cut 2 bases from V and 2 bases from J; bases unmatched to any gene: 6. The DNA of the CDR3 is TGTGCCAGCAGCTTAAAGGGCGGGGGACCCTACAATGAGCAGTTCTTC. Its translation: CASSLKGGGPYNEQFF.

The chain uses TRBV28 and TRBJ2-7; D unclear. Germline CDR1 reads MDHEN; CDR2 reads SYDVKM. This CDR3 has 12 amino acids. Between the trimmed V and J ends, which lost 4 bases and 0 bases, there was a span of 4 bases. Here the CDR3 reads CASSSLSYEQYF. As DNA, the CDR3 is TGTGCCAGCAGTTCGCTCTCCTACGAGCAGTACTTC.

The chain combines TRBV5-6 with TRBJ2-7; 9 bases align to TRBD1. There are 14 residues in the CDR3. V was pared by 7 bases and J by 3 bases, with 8 bases of the junction left unmatched. Germline values: CDR1 SGHDT, CDR2 YYEEEE. CDR3 sequence reads: CASLRGTGIYEQYF. Written as DNA, the CDR3 is TGTGCCAGCCTTAGAGGGACAGGGATCTACGAGCAGTACTTC. The variable domain in full, with the rest retrieved from reference TRBV5-6 and TRBJ2-7, is DAGVTQSPTHLIKTRGQQVTLRCSPKSGHDTVSWYQQALGQGPQFIFQYYEEEERQRGNFPDRFSGHQFPNYSSELNVNALLLGDSALYLCASLRGTGIYEQYFGPGTRLTVT.

The chain combines TRBV9 with TRBJ2-3; 9 nucleotides match TRBD2. Trimming at V came to 4 bases and at J to 2 bases, leaving 8 bases not matched to a gene. The CDR3 covers 16 residues. In germline, CDR1 is SGDLS, CDR2 YYNGEE. CDR3 region: CASSPASGTFTDTQYF. The DNA for the CDR3 is TGTGCCAGCAGCCCGGCTAGCGGGACTTTCACAGATACGCAGTATTTT.

This clone has only one observation. The chain has TRBV7-2 and TRBJ1-1; D might be TRBD1 (6 bases). This CDR3 has 14 amino acids. CDR1 is SGHTA and CDR2 is FQGNSA in the germline V gene. V was clipped by 10 bases and J by 1 base, with 16 bases between them. The CDR3 is CATKRDTGNTEAFF. The DNA for the CDR3 is TGTGCCACCAAAAGGGACACGGGGAACACTGAAGCTTTCTTT.

The V call is TRBV11-2, the J call TRBJ2-1; TRBD2 agrees at 13 bases. V dropped 1 base and J dropped 7; count of bases not matched to a gene: 4. Germline assignment: CDR1 SGHAT and CDR2 FQNNGV. The CDR3 has 16 amino acids. The CDR3 loop is CASSLVRLAGGNEQFF. CDR3 coding DNA: TGTGCCAGCAGCTTAGTTAGACTAGCGGGGGGAAATGAGCAGTTCTTC. Looking up the rest from reference TRBV11-2 and TRBJ2-1 gives the full variable domain: EAGVAQSPRYKIIEKRQSVAFWCNPISGHATLYWYQQILGQGPKLLIQFQNNGVVDDSQLPKDRFSAERLKGVDSTLKIQPAKLEDSAVYLCASSLVRLAGGNEQFFGPGTRLTVL.

The rearrangement joins TRBV7-2 to TRBJ1-5, with D perhaps TRBD1 (5 bases). Germline V gene data show CDR1 as SGHTA and CDR2 as FQGNSA. The CDR3 covers 14 residues. V was pared by 8 bases and J by 0 bases, with 11 bases between. Written as DNA, the CDR3 is TGTGCCAGCTCCCAGGGCCGTAGCAATCAGCCCCAGCATTTT. Amino acid sequence: CASSQGRSNQPQHF.

The chain employs TRBV5-1 and TRBJ1-5; TRBD1 matches at 9 bases. Looked up from germline, CDR1 is SGHRS and CDR2 is YFSETQ. This CDR3 contains 15 residues. The V gene end was trimmed by 0 bases and the J gene end by 7 bases; junction bases not matched to a gene: 5. The CDR3 coding sequence is TGCGCCAGCAGCTTGGAGGGACAGGGTAGACAGCCCCAGCATTTT. Its translation is CASSLEGQGRQPQHF.

This clone showed up just once. V usage is TRBV6-2 or TRBV6-3 and J usage is TRBJ2-3, with D perhaps TRBD2 (6 bases). The CDR3 is made up of 16 amino acids. The V end was cut by 2 bases, the J end by 2 bases, with 14 bases between. Germline lookup yields CDR1 MNHEY and CDR2 SVGEGT. CDR3 sequence reads: CASSYRGVSHTDTQYF. The CDR3 coding sequence is TGTGCCAGCAGTTACCGCGGGGTATCCCACACAGATACGCAGTATTTT.

The V call is TRBV12-5, the J call TRBJ1-1, with D tentatively TRBD1 (5 bases). CDR1 and CDR2 (germline): LGHNT, FRNRAP. This CDR3 is built from 13 residues. V gave up 8 bases and J gave up 3 bases, with 13 bases separating them. The CDR3 DNA is TGTGCTAGTTCAATGGGGGGGTACACTGAAGCTTTCTTT. Its protein product is CASSMGGYTEAFF.